This T cell receptor beta chain was obtained from a study of blood T cell repertoires in COVID-19. Background on the study: Spain, Italy and the United States supplied samples that represented acute and convalescent COVID-19. T cells, B-cell-depleted T cells, or PBMCs supplied cDNA or gDNA.

In the source study's methods: Estimation of nucleated cell counts was performed using reference gene primer amplification. TCRdb keeps only in-frame clones here, not all; method: immunoSEQ multiplex PCR. V and J calls and clone size follow that table, whereas D and trimming were derived from the DNA. This sample carries roughly 250,000 clones, 70% to 85% of them seen once, and the ten largest clones take around 1%. While infection was still active, Seattle patients were enrolled and then followed longitudinally. CDR3 size: 12 residues. Germline V gives CDR1 SGHAT, CDR2 FQNNGV. Trimming pared 5 bases from V and 8 bases from J, leaving 10 bases between.

The sequence came from a human donor with COVID-19, enrolled during active disease. The donor label of this sample is uncertain. The chain recombines TRBV11-2 with TRBJ2-1; D not resolved. The sequenced material came from peripheral blood. CDR3 coding DNA: TGTGCCAGCAGCCCTAATCTCTATGAGCAGTTCTTC. Translation: CASSPNLYEQFF.